The 2 T cell receptor beta chains given below trace back to one sample, sequenced in a study of lung T cells in sarcoidosis with Löfgren's syndrome. MiXCR, run by TCRdb on the reads, gives a single entry per CDR3 protein. This sample has around 400 distinct CDR3 sequences, with roughly a quarter found just once. The source material was CD4+ T cells from bronchoalveolar lavage. The receptors stem from a human donor with sarcoidosis (Löfgren's syndrome or another form), or a control subject (not recorded which).

In its sample, this clonotype ranks as large (0.1 to 1%). This rearrangement joins TRBV28 to TRBJ2-5; 8 nucleotides agree with TRBD1. Germline V CDR1 and CDR2: MDHEN, SYDVKM. Unmatched junction bases numbered 5, after V lost 6 bases and J lost 2 bases. The CDR3 extends over 14 amino acids. The CDR3 protein is CASRQDRVQETQYF. DNA for the CDR3: TGTGCCAGCAGACAGGACAGGGTGCAAGAGACCCAGTACTTC.

By share of the sample, this clonotype is medium-sized. The rearrangement uses TRBV3-1 and TRBJ2-1; D gene uncertain. The V end was cut by 1 base, the J end by 8 bases, with 9 bases between. Germline V gene lookup returns CDR1 LGHDT and CDR2 YNNKEL (reference sequence). The CDR3 consists of 13 residues. The CDR3, as DNA: TGTGCCAGCAGCCAAGGTCGTGGCGATGAGCAGTTCTTC. It encodes CASSQGRGDEQFF.